These T cell receptor beta chains were read from a single sample in a study of regulatory T cells. Libraries were prepared by immunoSEQ multiplex PCR; TCRdb keeps only in-frame clonotypes and omits some of them. The sample holds about 17,000 clones; 65% to 90% are singletons and the top ten take 8%. The specimen was conventional CD4+ T cells sorted from blood. These TCRs come from a person in their twenties or thirties with CD3G deficiency. Both conserved end residues are part of each CDR3. The order of the fields is D gene, V gene, J gene, clone size, CDR3 protein, CDR3 DNA. The D gene is left open where the match is weak. Clone size, where shown, is once, few, many, or a class for clones that have expanded.

>NA|TRBV10-3|TRBJ2-7|NA
CAISEGATGYEQYF
TGTGCCATCAGTGAGGGGGCGACAGGCTACGAGCAGTACTTC
>TRBD2|TRBV6-1|TRBJ2-4|NA
CASAGGRVAKNIQYF
TGTGCCAGCGCGGGAGGCAGGGTGGCCAAAAACATTCAGTACTTC
>NA|TRBV18|TRBJ1-2|NA
CASSPQGRVAYGYTF
TGTGCCAGCTCACCACAGGGCAGGGTGGCATATGGCTACACCTTC
>NA|TRBV30|TRBJ1-2|NA
CAWSPRGGRHGYTF
TGTGCCTGGAGTCCCCGAGGTGGTAGACATGGCTACACCTTC
>NA|TRBV6-6|TRBJ2-6|once
CASSYASGSGANVLTF
TGTGCCAGCAGTTACGCGAGCGGCTCTGGGGCCAACGTCCTGACTTTC
>NA|TRBV7-9|TRBJ2-7|NA
CASSRRVYEQYF
TGTGCCAGCAGCCGGAGGGTCTACGAGCAGTACTTC
>NA|TRBV6-1|TRBJ2-2|NA
CASSELPRVNTGELFF
TGTGCCAGCAGTGAACTTCCCAGGGTGAACACCGGGGAGCTGTTTTTT
>TRBD1|TRBV6-5|TRBJ1-1|NA
CASSYVGTGGLTEAFF
TGTGCCAGCAGTTACGTCGGGACAGGGGGTCTCACTGAAGCTTTCTTT
>NA|TRBV28|TRBJ1-2|NA
CASSLYAGKGYGYTF
TGTGCCAGCAGTTTATACGCGGGCAAAGGGTATGGCTACACCTTC
>NA|TRBV27|TRBJ1-1|NA
CASSPWNRNTEAFF
TGTGCCAGCAGTCCTTGGAACAGAAACACTGAAGCTTTCTTT
>TRBD2|TRBV10-3|TRBJ2-1|few
CATRGLAANEQFF
TGTGCCACCCGGGGACTAGCGGCTAATGAGCAGTTCTTC
>TRBD2|TRBV19|TRBJ2-1|NA
CASSRGSGTSRNEQFF
TGTGCCAGTAGTAGGGGTAGCGGGACGTCGCGGAATGAGCAGTTCTTC
>NA|TRBV28|TRBJ2-7|NA
CASSSGAYEQYF
TGTGCCAGCAGTTCAGGAGCCTACGAGCAGTACTTC
>NA|TRBV7-9|TRBJ1-4|NA
CASSTGTPPEKLFF
TGTGCCAGCAGCACGGGGACGCCCCCCGAAAAACTGTTTTTT
>TRBD2|TRBV19|TRBJ2-1|NA
CASSIRITSGRSHEQFF
TGTGCCAGTAGTATTCGCATCACTAGCGGGAGGTCCCATGAGCAGTTCTTC
>NA|TRBV28|TRBJ1-5|once
CASSLAGASGPQHF
TGTGCCAGCAGTTTAGCAGGGGCCAGCGGGCCCCAGCATTTT
>NA|TRBV2|TRBJ1-4|NA
CASSSGNEKLFF
TGTGCCAGCAGTTCAGGGAATGAAAAACTGTTTTTT
>NA|TRBV28|TRBJ2-7|NA
CASSPGDIYEQYF
TGTGCCAGCAGCCCCGGGGACATATACGAGCAGTACTTC
>TRBD1|TRBV28|TRBJ1-5|NA
CASSSGTGGNQPQHF
TGTGCCAGCAGCTCAGGGACAGGGGGCAATCAGCCCCAGCATTTT
>NA|TRBV10-3|TRBJ2-3|once
CAISEGGETSTDTQYF
TGTGCCATCTCCGAAGGGGGGGAGACTAGCACAGATACGCAGTATTTT
>NA|TRBV28|TRBJ1-5|few
CASTPRGGRGQPQHF
TGTGCCAGCACCCCCCGTGGGGGGAGAGGGCAGCCCCAGCATTTT
>TRBD1|TRBV28|TRBJ2-7|NA
CASSSIHRGSGVEQYF
TGTGCCAGCAGCTCGATCCACAGGGGTTCTGGGGTCGAGCAGTACTTC
>NA|TRBV28|TRBJ1-1|few
CASSPLAGFPEAFF
TGTGCCAGCAGTCCCCTCGCGGGGTTTCCTGAAGCTTTCTTT
>TRBD1|TRBV28|TRBJ1-2|NA
CASSLTLFQGDGYTF
TGTGCCAGCAGTTTAACCCTGTTTCAGGGGGATGGCTACACCTTC
>TRBD1|TRBV19|TRBJ2-7|NA
CASSIGTGAYEQYF
TGTGCCAGTAGTATCGGGACAGGGGCCTACGAGCAGTACTTC
>NA|TRBV7-3|TRBJ2-1|NA
CASSLKHGRGEQFF
TGTGCCAGCAGCTTAAAACACGGTAGGGGTGAGCAGTTCTTC
>NA|TRBV7-8|TRBJ2-2|NA
CASSQQAYTTGELFF
TGTGCCAGCAGCCAGCAGGCGTACACTACCGGGGAGCTGTTTTTT
>TRBD1|TRBV6-1|TRBJ1-5|NA
CASSEFGDLRAGGQPQHF
TGTGCCAGCAGTGAATTCGGGGATTTAAGGGCAGGGGGTCAGCCCCAGCATTTT
>NA|TRBV6-1|TRBJ1-1|NA
CASSGIDGNTEAFF
TGTGCCAGCAGTGGAATAGACGGAAACACTGAAGCTTTCTTT
>NA|TRBV6-1|TRBJ2-7|NA
CASRRDLWGEQYF
TGTGCCAGCAGGCGGGACCTCTGGGGCGAGCAGTACTTC
>TRBD2|TRBV28|TRBJ2-3|NA
CASSPSGGAYADTQYF
TGTGCCAGCAGTCCTAGCGGGGGGGCTTACGCAGATACGCAGTATTTT
>NA|TRBV10-3|TRBJ1-2|NA
CAISEDQGGYTF
TGTGCCATCAGTGAGGATCAAGGCGGCTACACCTTC
>NA|TRBV6-1|TRBJ1-2|NA
CASSLSRRGNYGYTF
TGTGCCAGCAGTCTCTCGCGACGGGGCAACTATGGCTACACCTTC
>NA|TRBV10-3|TRBJ1-2|once
CAISDPRYYGYTF
TGTGCCATCAGTGATCCCAGATACTATGGCTACACCTTC
>TRBD1|TRBV28|TRBJ1-6|NA
CASTKLRTGVSSPLHF
TGTGCCAGCACCAAACTTAGGACAGGGGTGTCATCACCCCTCCACTTT
>NA|TRBV5-1|TRBJ2-2|NA
CASRAGPNTGELFF
TGCGCCAGCAGGGCGGGGCCGAACACCGGGGAGCTGTTTTTT
>NA|TRBV28|TRBJ1-1|NA
CASSLFLGNTEAFF
TGTGCCAGCAGTTTATTTCTGGGGAACACTGAAGCTTTCTTT
>TRBD2|TRBV28|TRBJ2-2|NA
CASSFLAGATGELFF
TGTGCCAGCAGTTTCTTAGCGGGGGCCACCGGGGAGCTGTTTTTT
>TRBD1|TRBV6-6|TRBJ1-5|NA
CASRDRGYSNQPQHF
TGTGCCAGCAGGGACAGGGGTTATAGCAATCAGCCCCAGCATTTT
>NA|TRBV5-1|TRBJ2-6|NA
CASSLGTSGANVLTF
TGCGCCAGCAGCTTGGGTACCTCTGGGGCCAACGTCCTGACTTTC
>NA|TRBV28|TRBJ2-7|NA
CASSNAGRQYF
TGTGCCAGCAGTAACGCGGGAAGGCAGTACTTC
>TRBD1|TRBV6-1|TRBJ1-2|NA
CASSELFQGASTF
TGTGCCAGCAGTGAACTCTTTCAGGGGGCGAGCACCTTC
>TRBD1|TRBV6-1|TRBJ2-7|medium-sized
CASSEAYRTGTGLHEQYF
TGTGCCAGCAGTGAAGCTTATCGGACCGGGACAGGCTTGCACGAGCAGTACTTC
>NA|TRBV28|TRBJ2-7|NA
CASSPGPGYEQYF
TGTGCCAGCAGTCCAGGACCGGGCTACGAGCAGTACTTC
>NA|TRBV6-1|TRBJ2-7|NA
CASSEAGSRREQYF
TGTGCCAGCAGTGAAGCGGGGTCACGGCGCGAGCAGTACTTC
>NA|TRBV7-9|TRBJ1-2|NA
CASTAGGIHGYTF
TGTGCCAGCACCGCAGGTGGTATCCATGGCTACACCTTC
>NA|TRBV28|TRBJ2-7|NA
CASTTGGGSYEQYF
TGTGCCAGCACCACAGGAGGTGGCAGCTACGAGCAGTACTTC
>NA|TRBV6-1|TRBJ2-4|NA
CASSDLFLTGDIQYF
TGTGCCAGCAGTGACCTGTTTCTGACTGGGGACATTCAGTACTTC
>NA|TRBV28|TRBJ1-2|NA
CASSDIQGIGVNYGYTF
TGTGCCAGCAGTGATATACAGGGAATCGGGGTTAACTATGGCTACACCTTC
>TRBD2|TRBV6-6|TRBJ2-7|NA
CASSIAGGSYEQYF
TGTGCCAGCAGTATAGCGGGAGGGTCCTACGAGCAGTACTTC
>TRBD1|TRBV6-5|TRBJ2-1|NA
CASSYGTGGHNEQFF
TGTGCCAGCAGTTACGGGACAGGGGGACACAATGAGCAGTTCTTC
>NA|TRBV5-1|TRBJ1-2|few
CASSLAPPGQYTF
TGCGCCAGCAGCTTGGCCCCCCCTGGACAATACACCTTC
>TRBD1|TRBV10-2|TRBJ1-6|NA
CASSSGGTPLHF
TGCGCCAGCAGTTCAGGGGGGACACCCCTCCACTTT
>NA|TRBV6-6|TRBJ1-2|medium-sized
CASRSVTAIGYTF
TGTGCCAGCAGATCCGTCACCGCTATTGGCTACACCTTC
>TRBD1|TRBV28|TRBJ2-3|NA
CASSAPGTGADTQYF
TGTGCCAGCAGTGCCCCGGGGACAGGGGCAGATACGCAGTATTTT
>NA|TRBV6-5|TRBJ1-1|NA
CASSYGENTEAFF
TGTGCCAGCAGTTACGGAGAAAACACTGAAGCTTTCTTT
>TRBD1|TRBV18|TRBJ2-7|NA
CASSPGVQGNEQYF
TGTGCCAGCTCACCGGGGGTACAGGGGAACGAGCAGTACTTC
>TRBD1|TRBV9|TRBJ2-5|NA
CASSVDPGGQGDRVTQYF
TGTGCCAGCAGCGTAGACCCGGGGGGACAGGGGGATAGGGTGACCCAGTACTTC
>NA|TRBV18|TRBJ2-1|NA
CASSTTSVGAEQFF
TGTGCCAGCTCAACAACCTCGGTGGGTGCTGAGCAGTTCTTC